This is a list of T cell receptor beta chains from one sample in a study of tissue T cells after allogeneic stem cell transplantation. Profiling relied on immunoSEQ multiplex PCR, and the TCRdb table lists in-frame clones only, not all of them. The repertoire holds some 2,500 clones, with about 70% as singletons. The sequencing used colon tissue, collected at autopsy. The source is a male patient at least 60 years old with steroid-refractory graft-versus-host disease after an allogeneic stem cell transplant. A share of the T cells may be of graft donor origin. CDR3s include the opening cysteine and the closing phenylalanine or tryptophan. D genes are given only for firm matches. Clone size is stated in some rows and not others, as once, few, many or a class when expanded.

>TRBJ1-5|.|TRBV7-2|.
TGTGCCAGCAGCTCGAGACAGATAGAGCAGCCCCAGCATTTT
CASSSRQIEQPQHF
>TRBJ1-2|few|TRBV15|.
TGTGCCACCAGCACCCCCGCAGGGATCTATGGCTACACCTTC
CATSTPAGIYGYTF
>TRBJ2-3|.|TRBV28|.
TGTGCCAGCAGGGCAGGGACAACTAGCACAGATACGCAGTATTTT
CASRAGTTSTDTQYF
>TRBJ2-5|.|TRBV3-1/TRBV3-2|.
TGTGCCAGCAGCGTCCAAGAGACCCAGTACTTC
CASSVQETQYF
>TRBJ2-3|.|TRBV28|TRBD2
TGTGCCAGCGCCAGCGGGGGTGCTGGCACAGATACGCAGTATTTT
CASASGGAGTDTQYF
>TRBJ2-5|.|TRBV5-1|.
TGCGCCAGCAGCTTTGGGGCGAGGACTGGCAAGAAAGAGACCCAGTACTTC
CASSFGARTGKKETQYF
>TRBJ2-2|large|TRBV2|.
TGTGCCAGCAGTGTTGCGGGGGCCGCCGGGGAGCTGTTTTTT
CASSVAGAAGELFF
>TRBJ1-2|.|TRBV4-2|.
TGTGCCAGCAGCCAAGATAGCAGGGCGAACTATGGCTACACCTTC
CASSQDSRANYGYTF
>TRBJ2-7|few|TRBV5-6|.
TGTGCCAGCAGTCAGGGTCAATCCTACGAGCAGTACTTC
CASSQGQSYEQYF
>TRBJ1-1|.|TRBV9|.
TGTGCCAGCAAACGGGGGCAGGAGAACACTGAAGCTTTCTTT
CASKRGQENTEAFF
>TRBJ2-1|.|TRBV6-6|TRBD1
TGTGCCAGCAGACCAGGACAGGGCGGTGAGCAGTTCTTC
CASRPGQGGEQFF
>TRBJ2-5|.|TRBV29-1|.
TGCAGCGCGGCGTTCGGGGCTGTGAAAGAGACCCAGTACTTC
CSAAFGAVKETQYF
>TRBJ2-1|.|TRBV9|.
TGTGCCAGCAGCGTCGGTGGGGGGCGCCTCTCCTACAATGAGCAGTTCTTC
CASSVGGGRLSYNEQFF
>TRBJ2-7|.|TRBV3-1/TRBV3-2|.
TGTGCCAGCAGCCATGCAGGGGATATCTACGAGCAGTACTTC
CASSHAGDIYEQYF
>TRBJ1-6|.|TRBV18|.
TGTGCCAGCTCACCAAACAGTGAGGAGAATTCACCCCTCCACTTT
CASSPNSEENSPLHF
>TRBJ2-7|.|TRBV6-5|TRBD2
TGTGCCAGCAGTTACTGGCGGGGGGCCTCACCCTACGAGCAGTACTTC
CASSYWRGASPYEQYF
>TRBJ2-1|.|TRBV18|TRBD2
TGTGCCAGCTCACCGGGACTAGGAAGGGTGACTGAGCAGTTCTTC
CASSPGLGRVTEQFF
>TRBJ2-7|.|TRBV11-2|.
TGTGCCAGCAGCTATTTTAGTAACACCCTAACCTACGAGCAGTACTTC
CASSYFSNTLTYEQYF
>TRBJ2-2|.|TRBV2|.
TGTGCCAGCAGTGACAACACCGGGGAGCTGTTTTTT
CASSDNTGELFF
>TRBJ1-5|.|TRBV20-1|TRBD1
TGCAGTGCTAGTACCGGGACAGGGGCCTCCAGTCAGCCCCAGCATTTT
CSASTGTGASSQPQHF
>TRBJ1-6|.|TRBV19|.
TGTGCCAGTAGTATGGAGGGATCACCCCTCCACTTT
CASSMEGSPLHF
>TRBJ1-6|.|TRBV27|.
TGTGCCAGCAGACGAAACCGGGACACTAATTCACCCCTCCACTTT
CASRRNRDTNSPLHF
>TRBJ2-5|.|TRBV4-2|TRBD2
TGTGCCAGCAGCCAAACTACTAGCGGAGATTCCCAAGAGACCCAGTACTTC
CASSQTTSGDSQETQYF
>TRBJ1-6|.|TRBV2|TRBD1
TGTGCCAGCAATCCCGACAGGGGGGATTCACCCCTCCACTTT
CASNPDRGDSPLHF
>TRBJ2-5|few|TRBV5-1|TRBD2
TGCGCCAGCAGCCGACTGGCAGCGGGGGAAGAGACCCAGTACTTC
CASSRLAAGEETQYF
>TRBJ2-7|.|TRBV28|.
TGTGCCAGCAGTTCGTGGAGCGAAGAAAGGGCCGAGCAGTACTTC
CASSSWSEERAEQYF
>TRBJ1-2|.|TRBV12-3/TRBV12-4|.
TGTGCCAGCAGTACCGCCTATGGCTACACCTTC
CASSTAYGYTF
>TRBJ2-7|.|TRBV9|.
TGTGCCAGCAGCCCACAGGGATACGAGCAGTACTTC
CASSPQGYEQYF
>TRBJ2-1|large|TRBV2|.
TGTGCCAGCAGTGTACGGGGGAGCTCCTACAATGAGCAGTTCTTC
CASSVRGSSYNEQFF